This T cell receptor (beta chain) was documented in a study of control samples from healthy donors and cancer patients (dated by TCRdb to between 2020 and 2021). With regard to this clone: No cognate antigen has been identified for it. Nothing much larger sits one base from this clone, and base qualities are not available.

The library was prepared using the immunoSEQ multiplex PCR assay. TCRdb retrieved this table from immuneACCESS and kept in-frame rearrangements only. Not all clones are present; in checked studies, unresolved V genes account for under half, and no reason is known for the remainder. Recorded for this sample are about 160,000 clones; 96% of them occurred a single time. The ten largest clones add up to just over 1% of the sample. CDR1 and CDR2 are drawn from the germline V gene: MNHEY, SVGAGI. Its CDR3 holds 15 amino acids, cysteine through phenylalanine. The CDR3 DNA has 45 bases and is translated from base 1. Compared with germline, V lacks 9 bases and J lacks 7 bases; bases without a gene match: 16.

This sequence uses TRBV6-5 and TRBJ2-7; 9 junctional bases match TRBD2. The receptor was derived from a woman aged 25 to 45 in good health. The sequenced material came from blood. This receptor has the CDR3 CASRTGGLAAREQYF. The nucleotide sequence is given as TGTGCCAGTAGGACCGGGGGACTAGCAGCCCGGGAGCAGTACTTC.